A selection of T cell receptor beta chains follows, all from one sample in a study of a mutant IDH1 vaccine in newly diagnosed glioma. Their antigens remain unidentified. Clones were sequenced by immunoSEQ multiplex PCR, and TCRdb holds only the in-frame ones, with some missing. The sample consists of about 43,000 clones, less than 85% of them appearing once. Material: PBMCs, obtained from a glioma patient whose treatment included an IDH1 peptide vaccine. Receptors originate from a woman aged 18-30 years with glioma. Some clones in this sample may be carry-over from other donors' samples. Each CDR3 is given with its conserved first and last residue. D genes are given only for firm matches. The listing skips clone size in some rows; elsewhere it reads once, few, many or a size class.

D gene | J gene | V gene | clone size | CDR3 protein | CDR3 DNA
- | TRBJ1-5 | TRBV6-5 | - | CASSYSFSNQPQHF | TGTGCCAGCAGTTACTCATTCAGCAATCAGCCCCAGCATTTT
- | TRBJ2-6 | TRBV29-1 | - | CSVEDGAGGSSSGANVLTF | TGCAGCGTTGAAGATGGTGCTGGGGGTTCTAGCTCTGGGGCCAACGTCCTGACTTTC
- | TRBJ2-2 | TRBV6-5 | - | CASSYSRESPTGELFF | TGTGCCAGCAGTTACTCCCGGGAGTCCCCGACCGGGGAGCTGTTTTTT
- | TRBJ2-1 | TRBV11-3 | once | CASSPDLLNEQFF | TGTGCCAGCAGCCCCGATCTACTCAATGAGCAGTTCTTC
- | TRBJ1-1 | TRBV7-2 | few | CASSEQTFNTEAFF | TGTGCCAGCAGCGAACAGACCTTTAACACTGAAGCTTTCTTT
TRBD2 | TRBJ2-3 | TRBV5-1 | - | CASSPGGVADTQYF | TGCGCCAGCAGCCCGGGAGGGGTTGCAGATACGCAGTATTTT
TRBD2 | TRBJ2-7 | TRBV7-9 | - | CASSRGLAGRLYGHEQYF | TGTGCCAGCAGCCGGGGACTAGCGGGACGGTTATACGGTCACGAGCAGTACTTC
TRBD2 | TRBJ2-3 | TRBV25-1 | - | CASSRVGGLAGGDTQYF | TGTGCCAGCAGTAGAGTCGGCGGACTAGCGGGAGGAGATACGCAGTATTTT
- | TRBJ1-2 | TRBV30 | - | CAWSVLGRSVDGYTF | TGTGCCTGGAGTGTACTGGGCCGCTCAGTCGATGGCTACACCTTC
- | TRBJ1-5 | TRBV2 | few | CASSEGKEYSNQPQHF | TGTGCCAGCAGTGAGGGGAAGGAATATAGCAATCAGCCCCAGCATTTT
TRBD1 | TRBJ1-2 | TRBV19 | - | CASSIDRGTANYGYTF | TGTGCCAGTAGTATAGACAGGGGGACCGCTAACTATGGCTACACCTTC
- | TRBJ2-3 | TRBV4-2 | - | CATQRSSTDTQYF | TGTGCCACCCAGCGGTCGAGCACAGATACGCAGTATTTT
- | TRBJ2-7 | TRBV6-6 | - | CASNIMGASEQYF | TGTGCCAGCAACATAATGGGGGCCAGCGAGCAGTACTTC
- | TRBJ1-2 | TRBV5-5 | - | CASSLAQSFGYTF | TGTGCCAGCAGCTTGGCACAGTCCTTTGGCTACACCTTC
- | TRBJ1-1 | TRBV7-2 | few | CASSSLGQGGNMNTEAFF | TGTGCCAGCAGCTCACTCGGGCAGGGCGGGAATATGAACACTGAAGCTTTCTTT
TRBD1 | TRBJ1-2 | TRBV7-2 | - | CASSSQPGQVGGSNYGYTF | TGTGCCAGCAGTTCTCAACCGGGACAGGTTGGTGGCTCTAACTATGGCTACACCTTC
TRBD2 | TRBJ2-2 | TRBV27 | once | CASSPRLATGELFF | TGTGCCAGCAGTCCCCGACTAGCGACCGGGGAGCTGTTTTTT
- | TRBJ2-5 | TRBV6-1 | - | CASSGFTGYQETQYF | TGTGCCAGCAGTGGGTTTACAGGGTACCAAGAGACCCAGTACTTC
TRBD1 | TRBJ2-7 | TRBV5-1 | - | CASSPETGVKSYEQYF | TGCGCCAGCAGCCCAGAAACAGGGGTCAAGTCCTACGAGCAGTACTTC
- | TRBJ1-5 | TRBV5-6 | few | CASRTDGTNQPQHF | TGTGCCAGCAGAACGGACGGTACCAATCAGCCCCAGCATTTT
- | TRBJ1-1 | TRBV29-1 | - | CSVEGRMGGTAFF | TGCAGCGTTGAAGGAAGGATGGGGGGGACGGCTTTCTTT
TRBD1 | TRBJ1-1 | TRBV5-1 | - | CASSTSGTGGFRVTEAFF | TGCGCCAGCAGCACCTCCGGGACAGGGGGTTTTCGGGTCACTGAAGCTTTCTTT
TRBD1 | TRBJ1-5 | TRBV6-1 | - | CASSQDRNQPQHF | TGTGCCAGCAGTCAGGACAGGAATCAGCCCCAGCATTTT
TRBD1 | TRBJ1-1 | TRBV14 | - | CASSHEFWTGGAPTEAFF | TGTGCCAGCAGCCACGAATTTTGGACAGGGGGCGCCCCCACTGAAGCTTTCTTT
- | TRBJ2-2 | TRBV19 | - | CASSLGQFGELFF | TGTGCCAGTAGTCTAGGACAGTTTGGGGAGCTGTTTTTT
- | TRBJ2-1 | TRBV4-2 | - | CASSRQGGEQFF | TGTGCCAGCAGCCGTCAGGGGGGGGAGCAGTTCTTC
TRBD1 | TRBJ1-1 | TRBV7-9 | - | CASSSQGARDF | TGTGCCAGCAGCTCCCAGGGGGCGAGGGATTTT
TRBD1 | TRBJ1-1 | TRBV27 | - | CASSRWLGQGAFEAFF | TGTGCCAGCAGCCGTTGGCTGGGACAGGGGGCGTTTGAAGCTTTCTTT
TRBD1 | TRBJ1-4 | TRBV9 | - | CASSVALDRGEEKLFF | TGTGCCAGCAGCGTAGCTCTGGACAGGGGAGAAGAAAAACTGTTTTTT
- | TRBJ2-2 | TRBV5-6 | few | CASSSDFTGELFF | TGTGCCAGCAGCTCCGACTTCACCGGGGAGCTGTTTTTT
TRBD1 | TRBJ1-5 | TRBV6-1 | - | CASSEFPPPGGNQPQHF | TGTGCCAGCAGTGAATTCCCCCCCCCAGGGGGAAATCAGCCCCAGCATTTT
- | TRBJ1-2 | TRBV7-9 | once | CASIPLGTGYTF | TGTGCCAGCATACCCTTGGGCACTGGCTACACCTTC
- | TRBJ2-5 | TRBV11-3 | - | CASSLISLGETQYF | TGTGCCAGCAGCTTAATAAGCCTTGGGGAGACCCAGTACTTC
- | TRBJ2-2 | TRBV5-5 | - | CASSRASSPNFANTGELFF | TGTGCCAGCAGCCGAGCTTCGTCTCCGAACTTCGCGAACACCGGGGAGCTGTTTTTT
- | TRBJ1-1 | TRBV30 | - | CAGTRQLNTEAFF | TGTGCCGGCACTCGACAGTTGAACACTGAAGCTTTCTTT
- | TRBJ1-5 | TRBV12-2 | - | CASRLPWSDRDGNQPQHF | TGTGCAAGTCGCTTACCCTGGTCCGACAGGGACGGCAATCAGCCCCAGCATTTT
- | TRBJ1-4 | TRBV6-5 | few | CASKQGRWEKLFF | TGTGCCAGTAAACAGGGACGCTGGGAAAAACTGTTTTTT
- | TRBJ1-2 | TRBV5-4 | - | CASSRGGTPNYGYTF | TGTGCCAGCAGCCGTGGCGGGACACCGAACTATGGCTACACCTTC
- | TRBJ1-1 | TRBV5-4 | - | CASSLDGRVGTEAFF | TGTGCCAGCAGCTTGGACGGCAGGGTGGGCACTGAAGCTTTCTTT
- | TRBJ1-2 | TRBV5-1 | - | CASAPGAWYGYTF | TGCGCCAGCGCACCAGGGGCATGGTATGGCTACACCTTC
TRBD1 | TRBJ1-2 | TRBV5-5 | - | CASSLAGPGTGVVYGYTF | TGTGCCAGCAGCTTGGCCGGCCCCGGGACAGGGGTCGTCTATGGCTACACCTTC
- | TRBJ1-1 | TRBV10-3 | - | CAISESMVNTEAFF | TGTGCCATCAGTGAGTCGATGGTGAACACTGAAGCTTTCTTT
- | TRBJ1-2 | TRBV6-1 | - | CASSVNRDGYTF | TGTGCCAGCAGTGTTAACAGGGATGGCTACACCTTC
- | TRBJ1-1 | TRBV4-1 | - | CASSQERGSNTEAFF | TGCGCCAGCAGCCAAGAGAGGGGGTCGAACACTGAAGCTTTCTTT
- | TRBJ2-7 | TRBV7-9 | - | CASSLTSTRGPYEQYF | TGTGCCAGCAGCTTAACCTCAACCAGGGGACCCTACGAGCAGTACTTC
TRBD2 | TRBJ2-5 | TRBV9 | - | CASSAGWTSGGQETQYF | TGTGCCAGCAGCGCCGGGTGGACTAGCGGGGGTCAAGAGACCCAGTACTTC
- | TRBJ2-7 | TRBV11-3 | - | CASRSDPRAGEQYF | TGTGCCAGCAGATCCGATCCCAGGGCGGGCGAGCAGTACTTC
- | TRBJ1-6 | TRBV19 | - | CASSIGGHNSPLHF | TGTGCCAGTAGTATAGGGGGACATAATTCACCCCTCCACTTT
- | TRBJ2-7 | TRBV7-3 | - | CASSLQPTYEQYF | TGTGCCAGCAGCTTACAGCCTACCTACGAGCAGTACTTC
- | TRBJ2-7 | TRBV7-2 | - | CASSSTRTSYEQYF | TGTGCCAGCAGCTCCACTAGGACCTCCTACGAGCAGTACTTC
TRBD2 | TRBJ2-1 | TRBV9 | - | CASSAGGGRGNEQFF | TGTGCCAGCAGCGCGGGCGGCGGGAGAGGTAATGAGCAGTTCTTC
TRBD1 | TRBJ2-7 | TRBV5-1 | - | CASSFDREVFHEQYF | TGCGCCAGCAGTTTCGACAGGGAAGTGTTCCACGAGCAGTACTTC
- | TRBJ1-1 | TRBV6-1 | few | CASSVIGVGTEAFF | TGTGCCAGCAGTGTCATCGGGGTTGGCACTGAAGCTTTCTTT
TRBD1 | TRBJ1-6 | TRBV19 | few | CASTSHGTADSPLHF | TGTGCCAGTACCTCCCACGGGACAGCCGATTCACCCCTCCACTTT
- | TRBJ1-4 | TRBV30 | - | CAWSGTNHREKLFF | TGTGCCTGGAGTGGGACAAATCACCGGGAAAAACTGTTTTTT